This T cell receptor beta chain derives from a study of T-cell memory formation after mild COVID-19 (dated by TCRdb to about 2021). Background on the whole study: TCR sequence clusters from the two donors were found to be largely donor specific. In two donors, T-cell clones that expanded and contracted after mild COVID-19 were tracked by sequencing TCRalpha and TCRbeta repertoires over time. Two young, previously healthy adult volunteers made up the cohort, one male and one female. General study outcomes and caveats: SARS-CoV-2 specificity of the second-wave clones peaking on day 37 was not confirmed. Some responding clones were found in pre-infection memory, which suggests that pre-existing cross-reactive memory T cells took part in the SARS-CoV-2 response. Only two mild cases were covered by the study, and larger cohorts that include severe cases with pre-infection samples were considered necessary. Clones contracting from day 15 to 85 had balanced CD4/CD8 phenotypes, while a second wave expanding from day 15 to 37 was biased towards CD4+. Contracting CD4+ clones were found mainly in CM and EM memory subsets, while CD8+ clones were enriched in EMRA.

Ficoll-Paque density gradient centrifugation was the method used to isolate PBMCs. Sequencing used an Illumina NovaSeq 6000. cDNA libraries for TCRalpha and TCRbeta were prepared by 5'RACE using constant-segment primers, with sample barcodes and unique molecular identifiers added. Trizol reagent was used to extract RNA from every sample. The libraries were amplified in two PCR steps, and the second step added a second sample barcode and Illumina TruSeq adapters. Libraries were sequenced on an Illumina NovaSeq with 2 x 150 bp paired-end reads. The authors processed their data as follows. The reads were demultiplexed and collapsed into UMI-guided consensus sequences using migec v1.2.7. Using mixcr v2.1.11, UMI consensuses were aligned to TRA and TRB V and J templates and then assembled into clonotypes. Clonotypes were classified as expanded or contracted when called significant by both edgeR and NoisET, with noise models trained on biological replicates. For edgeR calls, the thresholds were a false discovery rate-adjusted p below 0.01 and a log2 fold-change of 1. PCA with hierarchical clustering of max-normalized trajectories of the 1000 most abundant clonotypes was used as exploratory dynamics analysis. Separately sequenced CD4+ and CD8+ repertoires were used to assign a CD4 or CD8 phenotype to each responding clone. The raw public reads went through TCRdb reprocessing: fastp at Q25, MiXCR clone calling, in-frame beta chains kept. Under each unique CDR3 protein, matching rows form one entry showing the most common genes and DNA. These V and J calls originate from TCRdb's pipeline instead of the authors' own analysis. The sample data list about 400,000 distinct CDR3 sequences, and under 20% of these were observed just once. The top ten clonotypes cover 20% to 25% of the sample.

CDR1 and CDR2 (SGHKS, YYEKEE) derive from the germline V gene (reference sequence). Trimming at the junction amounts to 4 bases on V and 2 bases on J, and the germline ends lie 10 bases apart. The CDR3 measures 13 amino acids from cysteine to valine. Of all the DNA, just the CDR3 is kept, 39 bases in frame from base 1. A word on this clonotype: The antigen it binds to is not known. Qualities for individual bases were not recorded, and no much larger clone is one base off.

The sequence was obtained from a man younger than 35 who had mild COVID-19 (a few samples of this study predate the infection). The sample titles of this study are shuffled in the database, so cell type and time point are left out; the donor was told from shared clones. The sequenced material came from PBMCs or a T cell subset sorted from them (not recorded which). The chain is encoded by TRBV5-5 joined to TRBJ2-7; the D gene is perhaps TRBD2, on 7 matching bases. Read as DNA, the sequence is TGTGCCAGCAGCCCGGGGGGCACCTACGAGCAGTACGTC. Its product reads: CASSPGGTYEQYV.